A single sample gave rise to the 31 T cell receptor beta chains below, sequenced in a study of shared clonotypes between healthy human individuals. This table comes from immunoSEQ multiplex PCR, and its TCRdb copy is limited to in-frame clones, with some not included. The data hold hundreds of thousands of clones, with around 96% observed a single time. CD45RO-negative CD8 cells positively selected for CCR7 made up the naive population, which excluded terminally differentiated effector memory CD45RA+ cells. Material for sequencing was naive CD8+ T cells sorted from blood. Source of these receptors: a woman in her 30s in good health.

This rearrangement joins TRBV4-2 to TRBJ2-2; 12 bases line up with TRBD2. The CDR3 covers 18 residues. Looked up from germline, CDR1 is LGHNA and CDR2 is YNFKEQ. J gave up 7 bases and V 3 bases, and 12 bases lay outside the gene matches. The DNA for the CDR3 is TGTGCCAGCAGCCATCCTTTCCTAGCGGGAGGGCCGGGCGGGGAGCTGTTTTTT. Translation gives CASSHPFLAGGPGGELFF.

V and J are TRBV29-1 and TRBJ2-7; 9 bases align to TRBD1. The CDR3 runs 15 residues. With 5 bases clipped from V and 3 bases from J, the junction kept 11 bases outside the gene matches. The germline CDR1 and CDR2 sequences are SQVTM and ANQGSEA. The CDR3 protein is CSVIPGQGTHYEQYF. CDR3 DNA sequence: TGCAGCGTTATACCGGGACAGGGAACCCACTACGAGCAGTACTTC.

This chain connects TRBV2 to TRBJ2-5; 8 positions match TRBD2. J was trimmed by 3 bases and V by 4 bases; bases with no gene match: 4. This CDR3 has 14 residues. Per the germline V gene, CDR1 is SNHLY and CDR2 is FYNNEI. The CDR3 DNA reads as TGTGCCAGCAGTGGCCAGCGGGAGAAAGAGACCCAGTACTTC. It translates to CASSGQREKETQYF. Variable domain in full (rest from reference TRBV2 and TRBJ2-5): EPEVTQTPSHQVTQMGQEVILRCVPISNHLYFYWYRQILGQKVEFLVSFYNNEISEKSEIFDDQFSVERPDGSNFTLKIRSTKLEDSAMYFCASSGQREKETQYFGPGTRLLVL.

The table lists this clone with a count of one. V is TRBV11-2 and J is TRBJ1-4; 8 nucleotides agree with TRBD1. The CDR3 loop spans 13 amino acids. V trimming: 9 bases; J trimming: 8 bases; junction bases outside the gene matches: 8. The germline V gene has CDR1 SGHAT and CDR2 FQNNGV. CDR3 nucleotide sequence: TGTGCCAGTACCGGGACAGGAGAAGAAAAACTGTTTTTT. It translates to CASTGTGEEKLFF.

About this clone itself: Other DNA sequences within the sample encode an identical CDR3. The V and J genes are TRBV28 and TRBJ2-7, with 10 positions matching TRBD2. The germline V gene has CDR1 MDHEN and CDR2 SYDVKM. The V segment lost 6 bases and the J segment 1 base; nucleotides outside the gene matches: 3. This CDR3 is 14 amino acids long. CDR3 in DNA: TGTGCCAGCAGCTCTAGCGGGGGTTCCTACGAGCAGTACTTC. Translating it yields CASSSSGGSYEQYF. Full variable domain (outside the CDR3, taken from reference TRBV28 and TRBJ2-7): DVKVTQSSRYLVKRTGEKVFLECVQDMDHENMFWYRQDPGLGLRLIYFSYDVKMKEKGDIPEGYSVSREKKERFSLILESASTNQTSMYLCASSSSGGSYEQYFGPGTRLTVT.

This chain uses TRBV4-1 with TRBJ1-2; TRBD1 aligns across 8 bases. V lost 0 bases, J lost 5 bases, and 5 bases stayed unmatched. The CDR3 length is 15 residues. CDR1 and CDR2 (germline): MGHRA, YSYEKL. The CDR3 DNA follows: TGCGCCAGCAGCCAAGATGCAGGGGGCGGGTATGGCTACACCTTC. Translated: CASSQDAGGGYGYTF.

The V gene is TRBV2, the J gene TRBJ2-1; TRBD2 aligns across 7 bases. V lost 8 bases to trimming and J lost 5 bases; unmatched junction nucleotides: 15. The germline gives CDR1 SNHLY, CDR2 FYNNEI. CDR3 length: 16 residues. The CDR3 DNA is TGTGCCAGCCTTAAACACCGGGACTATTTAAACAATGAGCAGTTCTTC. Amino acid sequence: CASLKHRDYLNNEQFF.

CDR3: CASSPLAGAAFF. In DNA form, the CDR3 reads TGTGCCAGCTCACCACTGGCAGGGGCGGCTTTCTTT. V and J are TRBV18 and TRBJ1-1, with a tentative D call TRBD1 (6 bases). Trimming cost V 1 base and J 11 bases, with 11 bases left between them. The germline V gene has CDR1 KGHSH and CDR2 LQKENI. The CDR3 loop spans 12 amino acids.

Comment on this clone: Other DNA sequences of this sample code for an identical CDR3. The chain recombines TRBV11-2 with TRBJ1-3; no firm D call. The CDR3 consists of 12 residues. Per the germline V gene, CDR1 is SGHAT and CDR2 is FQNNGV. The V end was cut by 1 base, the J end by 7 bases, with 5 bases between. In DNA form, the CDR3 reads TGTGCCAGCAGCTTAGGGGGTAACACCATATATTTT. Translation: CASSLGGNTIYF.

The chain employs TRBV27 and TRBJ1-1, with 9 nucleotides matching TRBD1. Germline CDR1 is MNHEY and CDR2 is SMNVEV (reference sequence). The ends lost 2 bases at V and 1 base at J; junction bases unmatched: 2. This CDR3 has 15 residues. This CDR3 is CASSLGQGWNTEAFF. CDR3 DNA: TGTGCCAGCAGTTTAGGACAGGGGTGGAACACTGAAGCTTTCTTT.

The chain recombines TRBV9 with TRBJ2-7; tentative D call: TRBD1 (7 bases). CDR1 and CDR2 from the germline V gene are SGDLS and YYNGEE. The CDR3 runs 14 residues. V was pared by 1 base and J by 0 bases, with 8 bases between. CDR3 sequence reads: CASSVQGGSYEQYF. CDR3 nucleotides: TGTGCCAGCAGCGTACAGGGGGGCTCCTACGAGCAGTACTTC. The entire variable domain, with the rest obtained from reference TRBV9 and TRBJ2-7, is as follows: DSGVTQTPKHLITATGQRVTLRCSPRSGDLSVYWYQQSLDQGLQFLIQYYNGEERAKGNILERFSAQQFPDLHSELNLSSLELGDSALYFCASSVQGGSYEQYFGPGTRLTVT.

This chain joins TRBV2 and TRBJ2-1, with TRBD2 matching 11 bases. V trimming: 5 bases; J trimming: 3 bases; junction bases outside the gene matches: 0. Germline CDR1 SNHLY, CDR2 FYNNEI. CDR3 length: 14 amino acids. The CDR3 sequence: CASSTSGSYNEQFF. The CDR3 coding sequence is TGTGCCAGCAGTACTAGCGGGAGCTACAATGAGCAGTTCTTC.

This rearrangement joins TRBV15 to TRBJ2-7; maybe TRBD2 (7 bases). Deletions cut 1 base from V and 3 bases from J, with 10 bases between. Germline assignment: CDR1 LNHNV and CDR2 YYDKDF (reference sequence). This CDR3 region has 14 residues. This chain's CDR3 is CATSRVGGLYEQYF. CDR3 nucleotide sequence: TGTGCCACCAGCAGAGTGGGGGGGCTCTACGAGCAGTACTTC.

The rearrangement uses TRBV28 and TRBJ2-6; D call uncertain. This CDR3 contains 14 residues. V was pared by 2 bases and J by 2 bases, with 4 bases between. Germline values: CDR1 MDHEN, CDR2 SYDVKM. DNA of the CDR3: TGTGCCAGCAGTTTAGTTGCTGGGGCCAACGTCCTGACTTTC. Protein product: CASSLVAGANVLTF.

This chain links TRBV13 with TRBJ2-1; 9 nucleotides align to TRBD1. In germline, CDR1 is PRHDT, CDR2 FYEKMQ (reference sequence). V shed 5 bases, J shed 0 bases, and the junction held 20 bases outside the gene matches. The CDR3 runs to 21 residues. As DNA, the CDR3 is TGTGCCAGCAGCACCTTAGGCTCCGGGACAGGGATGCCCTACTCCTACAATGAGCAGTTCTTC. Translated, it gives CASSTLGSGTGMPYSYNEQFF.

CDR3 nucleotides: TGTGCCAGCAGTTTAAGGCCGGACTACGAGCAGTACTTC. This codes for CASSLRPDYEQYF. V is TRBV28 and J is TRBJ2-7; D is uncertain. CDR3 length equals 13 residues. Germline CDR1 is MDHEN and CDR2 is SYDVKM. The V gene lost 2 bases and the J gene lost 3 bases, with 8 bases spanning the gap. Drawing the rest from reference TRBV28 and TRBJ2-7, the complete variable domain is DVKVTQSSRYLVKRTGEKVFLECVQDMDHENMFWYRQDPGLGLRLIYFSYDVKMKEKGDIPEGYSVSREKKERFSLILESASTNQTSMYLCASSLRPDYEQYFGPGTRLTVT.

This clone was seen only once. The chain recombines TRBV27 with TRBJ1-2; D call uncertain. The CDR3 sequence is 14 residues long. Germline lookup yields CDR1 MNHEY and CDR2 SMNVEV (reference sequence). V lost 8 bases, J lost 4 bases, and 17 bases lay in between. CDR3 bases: TGTGCCAGCGGTGTGACTGGAGGTGTCTATGGCTACACCTTC. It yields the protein CASGVTGGVYGYTF.

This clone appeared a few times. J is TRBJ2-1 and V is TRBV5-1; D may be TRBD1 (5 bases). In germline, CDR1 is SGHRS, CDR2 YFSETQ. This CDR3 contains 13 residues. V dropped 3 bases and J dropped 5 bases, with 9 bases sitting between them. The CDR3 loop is CASSYTRDNEQFF. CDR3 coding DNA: TGCGCCAGCAGCTACACCAGGGACAATGAGCAGTTCTTC.

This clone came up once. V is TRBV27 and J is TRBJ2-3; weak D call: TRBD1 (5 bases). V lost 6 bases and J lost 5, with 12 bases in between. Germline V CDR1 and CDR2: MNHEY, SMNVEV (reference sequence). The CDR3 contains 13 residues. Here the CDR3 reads CASRGPGLDTQYF. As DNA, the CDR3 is TGTGCCAGCAGGGGCCCAGGGTTAGATACGCAGTATTTT.

In DNA, the CDR3 is TGTGCCAGCAGTTTTCAAGCGGACACCGGGGAGCTGTTTTTT. It specifies CASSFQADTGELFF. The V call is TRBV27, the J call TRBJ2-2; a possible D gene is TRBD2 (5 bases). Trimming stripped 3 bases from V and 3 bases from J, with 8 bases between. The CDR3 runs to 14 residues. CDR1 MNHEY and CDR2 SMNVEV come from the germline V gene (reference sequence).

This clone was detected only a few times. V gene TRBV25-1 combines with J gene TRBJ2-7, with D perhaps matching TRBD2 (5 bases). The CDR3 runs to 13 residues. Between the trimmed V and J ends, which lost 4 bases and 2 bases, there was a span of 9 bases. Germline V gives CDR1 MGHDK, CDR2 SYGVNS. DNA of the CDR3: TGTGCCAGCAGTGGAACCGGGACCTACGAGCAGTACTTC. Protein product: CASSGTGTYEQYF.

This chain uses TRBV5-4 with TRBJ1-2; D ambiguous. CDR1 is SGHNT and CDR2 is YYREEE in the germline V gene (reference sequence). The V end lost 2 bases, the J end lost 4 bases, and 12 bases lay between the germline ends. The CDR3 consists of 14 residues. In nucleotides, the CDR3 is TGTGCCAGCAGCTTAGGGATTTCTACCTATGGCTACACCTTC. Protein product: CASSLGISTYGYTF.

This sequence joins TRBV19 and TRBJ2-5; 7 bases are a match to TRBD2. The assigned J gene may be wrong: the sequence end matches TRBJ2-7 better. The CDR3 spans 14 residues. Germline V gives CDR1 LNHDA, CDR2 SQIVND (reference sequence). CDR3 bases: TGTGCCAGTAGTCCGCCGGGGGGACTCGTCGAGCAGTACTTC. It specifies CASSPPGGLVEQYF.

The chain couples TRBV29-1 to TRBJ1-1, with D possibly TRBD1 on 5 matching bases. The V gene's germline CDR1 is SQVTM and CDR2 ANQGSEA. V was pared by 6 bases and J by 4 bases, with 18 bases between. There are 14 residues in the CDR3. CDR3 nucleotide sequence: TGCAGCGTCGCGAGGAGTGACAGTTCCACTGAAGCTTTCTTT. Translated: CSVARSDSSTEAFF.

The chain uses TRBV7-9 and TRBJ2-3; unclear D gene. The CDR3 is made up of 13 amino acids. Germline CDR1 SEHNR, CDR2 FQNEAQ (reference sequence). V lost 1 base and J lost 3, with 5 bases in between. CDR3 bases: TGTGCCAGCAGCTTAGTTCTGACAGATACGCAGTATTTT. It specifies CASSLVLTDTQYF.

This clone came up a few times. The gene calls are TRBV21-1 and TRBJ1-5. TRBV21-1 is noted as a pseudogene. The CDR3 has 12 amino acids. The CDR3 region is CASSKLDQPQHF. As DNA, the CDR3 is TGTGCCAGCAGCAAATTGGATCAGCCCCAGCATTTT.

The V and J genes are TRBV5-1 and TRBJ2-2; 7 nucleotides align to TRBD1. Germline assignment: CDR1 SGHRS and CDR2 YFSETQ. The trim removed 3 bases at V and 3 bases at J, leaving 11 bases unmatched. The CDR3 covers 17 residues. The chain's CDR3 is CASSSDPGTDHTGELFF. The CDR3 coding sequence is TGCGCCAGCAGCTCGGACCCTGGGACAGACCACACCGGGGAGCTGTTTTTT.

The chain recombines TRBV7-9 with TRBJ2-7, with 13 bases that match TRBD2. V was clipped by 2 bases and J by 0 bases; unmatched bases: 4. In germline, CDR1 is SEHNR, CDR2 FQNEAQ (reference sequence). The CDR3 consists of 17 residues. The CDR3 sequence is CASSLPGTSGVSYEQYF. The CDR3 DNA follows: TGTGCCAGCAGCTTACCCGGGACTAGCGGGGTCTCCTACGAGCAGTACTTC.

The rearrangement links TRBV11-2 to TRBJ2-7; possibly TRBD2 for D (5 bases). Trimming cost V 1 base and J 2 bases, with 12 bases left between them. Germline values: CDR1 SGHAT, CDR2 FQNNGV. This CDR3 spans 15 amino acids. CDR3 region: CASSLGLQSPYEQYF. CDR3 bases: TGTGCCAGCAGCTTAGGACTACAGTCCCCCTACGAGCAGTACTTC.

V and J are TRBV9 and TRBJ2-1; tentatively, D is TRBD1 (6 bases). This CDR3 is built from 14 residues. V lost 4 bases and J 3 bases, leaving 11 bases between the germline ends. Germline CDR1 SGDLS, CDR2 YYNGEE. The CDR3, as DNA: TGTGCCAGCAGCTCCCGGGACAACTACAATGAGCAGTTCTTC. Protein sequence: CASSSRDNYNEQFF.

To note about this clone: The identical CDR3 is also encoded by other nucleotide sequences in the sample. DNA of the CDR3: TGTGCCAGCAGCTGGGACAGGGGGAACTATGGCTACACCTTC. Its translation is CASSWDRGNYGYTF. This sequence joins TRBV5-6 and TRBJ1-2; 11 nucleotides agree with TRBD1. The CDR3 length is 14 residues. Germline assignment: CDR1 SGHDT and CDR2 YYEEEE. The trim removed 3 bases at V and 2 bases at J, leaving 0 bases unmatched.